The following is a T cell receptor beta chain sequence with its context. No antigen is known for it. Amplification used 60 Vbeta primers and 13 Jbeta primers. Assay used: immunoSEQ multiplex PCR; TCRdb lists only in-frame clones, some missing. The sample holds roughly 100,000 clones, approximately 16% seen once. These data belong to a study of cytomegalovirus exposure and HLA in healthy donors. Study outcomes and limitations: In terms of immune exposure information, only CMV serostatus was available. TCR beta chains associated with HLA were, in a later analysis, more clonally expanded than equally common others.

This CDR3 has 16 amino acids. Germline V gene sequence: CDR1 MNHEY, CDR2 SVGAGI. With 3 bases removed from V and 1 base from J, the gap between germline ends came to 13 bases. The chain couples TRBV6-5 to TRBJ2-4; possibly TRBD1 for D (6 bases). The sequence came from a female donor in good health and CMV-seronegative. Sequenced: PBMCs. CDR3 coding DNA: TGTGCCAGCAGTTATGAGATAGGGGGTGCCAAAAACATTCAGTACTTC. Encoded protein: CASSYEIGGAKNIQYF.